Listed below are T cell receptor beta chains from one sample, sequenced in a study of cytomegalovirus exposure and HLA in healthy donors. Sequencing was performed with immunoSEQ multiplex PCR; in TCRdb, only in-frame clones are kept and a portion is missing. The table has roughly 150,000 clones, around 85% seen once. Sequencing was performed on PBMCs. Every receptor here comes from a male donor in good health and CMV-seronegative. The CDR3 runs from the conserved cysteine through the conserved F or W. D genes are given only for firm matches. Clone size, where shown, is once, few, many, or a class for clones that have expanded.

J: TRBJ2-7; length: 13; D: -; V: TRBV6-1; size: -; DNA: TGTGCCAGCAGTGAGGTCCAGGGAATCTTCCTGTACTTC; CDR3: CASSEVQGIFLYF
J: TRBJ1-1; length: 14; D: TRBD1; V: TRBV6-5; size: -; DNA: TGTGCCAGCAGTTACTCGAAGGGGGACAGTGAAGCTTTCTTT; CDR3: CASSYSKGDSEAFF
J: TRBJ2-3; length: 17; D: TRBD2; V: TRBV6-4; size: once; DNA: TGTGCCAGCAGTGACTCTTTTACGCGGGGGGAGGCAGATACGCAGTATTTT; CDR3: CASSDSFTRGEADTQYF
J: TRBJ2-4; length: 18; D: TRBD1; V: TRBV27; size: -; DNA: TGTGCCAGCAGTTACCGACAGGGTGATGAGGCGGCCAAAAACATTCAGTACTTC; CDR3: CASSYRQGDEAAKNIQYF
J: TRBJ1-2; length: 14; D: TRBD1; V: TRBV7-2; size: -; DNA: TGTGCCAGCAGCACCAGACAGGGCGGGAGGGGCTACACCTTC; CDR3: CASSTRQGGRGYTF
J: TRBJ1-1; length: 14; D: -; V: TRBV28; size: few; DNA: TGTGCCAGCAGCACGACAGAGATGAACACTGAAGCTTTCTTT; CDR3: CASSTTEMNTEAFF
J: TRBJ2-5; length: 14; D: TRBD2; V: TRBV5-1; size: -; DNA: TGCGCCAGCAGCTTGGGCGGGGGACAAGAGACCCAGTACTTC; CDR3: CASSLGGGQETQYF
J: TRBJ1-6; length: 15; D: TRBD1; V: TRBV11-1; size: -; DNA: TGTGCCAGCAGCCCCCTCAGGGGGGCGGGATCACCCCTCCACTTT; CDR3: CASSPLRGAGSPLHF
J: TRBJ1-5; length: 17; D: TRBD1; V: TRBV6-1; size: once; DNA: TGTGCCAGCAGTGAAGCCGGCAGGGGGTTGGGCAATCAGCCCCAGCATTTT; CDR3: CASSEAGRGLGNQPQHF
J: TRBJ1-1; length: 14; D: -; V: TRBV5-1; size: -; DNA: TGCGCCAGCAGCTTGGCCGTGGGGGGCACTGAAGCTTTCTTT; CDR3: CASSLAVGGTEAFF
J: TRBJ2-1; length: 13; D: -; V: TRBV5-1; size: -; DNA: TGCGCCAGCAGCTTGGGTTTTAACAATGAGCAGTTCTTC; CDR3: CASSLGFNNEQFF
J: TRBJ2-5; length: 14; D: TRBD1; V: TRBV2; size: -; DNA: TGTGCCAGCAGTAGACGGCAGGGGGCTGAGACCCAGTACTTC; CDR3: CASSRRQGAETQYF
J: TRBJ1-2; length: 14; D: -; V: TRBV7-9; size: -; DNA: TGTGCCAGCAGCTTAGCTCAGGGCTCGGATGGCTACACCTTC; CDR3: CASSLAQGSDGYTF
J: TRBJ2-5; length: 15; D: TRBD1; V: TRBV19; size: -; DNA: TGTGCCAGTAGTATTGGTCCGGGACAGGTTGAGACCCAGTACTTC; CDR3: CASSIGPGQVETQYF
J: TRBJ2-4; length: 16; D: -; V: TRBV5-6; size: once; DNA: TGTGCCAGCAGTCTAAGGGGTCTGCGGGCCAAAAACATTCAGTACTTC; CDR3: CASSLRGLRAKNIQYF
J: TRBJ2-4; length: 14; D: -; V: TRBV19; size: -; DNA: TGTGCCAGTAGTATTGGAGGGACCAAAAACATTCAGTACTTC; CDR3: CASSIGGTKNIQYF
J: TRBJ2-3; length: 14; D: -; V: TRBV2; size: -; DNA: TGTGCCAGCAGCAGCGACAGGAGCACAGATACGCAGTATTTT; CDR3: CASSSDRSTDTQYF
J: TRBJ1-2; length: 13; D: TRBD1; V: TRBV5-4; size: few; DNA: TGTGCCAGCAGCTCCGACAGGGCCCATGGCTACACCTTC; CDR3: CASSSDRAHGYTF
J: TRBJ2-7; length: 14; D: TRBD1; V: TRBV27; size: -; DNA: TGTGCCAGCAGAATACTTGGGACAGGCCACGAGCAGTACTTC; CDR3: CASRILGTGHEQYF
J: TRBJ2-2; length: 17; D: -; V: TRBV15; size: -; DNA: TGTGCCACCAGCAGACCTCCCGGGACATCGAACACCGGGGAGCTGTTTTTT; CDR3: CATSRPPGTSNTGELFF
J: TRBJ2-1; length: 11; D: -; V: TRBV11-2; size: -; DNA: TGTGCCAGCAGCCCCTCCCATGAGCAGTTCTTC; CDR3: CASSPSHEQFF
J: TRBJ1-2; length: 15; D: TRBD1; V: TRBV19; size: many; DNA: TGTGCCAGTAGTATCTACCGGGACAGGGTCTATGGCTACACCTTC; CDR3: CASSIYRDRVYGYTF